This T cell receptor (beta chain) was found in a study of blood T cell repertoires in COVID-19. Trimming left V 1 base short and J 0 bases short, with 9 bases between. The CDR3 has 15 residues. Per germline, CDR1 MGHRA and CDR2 YSYEKL. Some clones are missing from TCRdb's copy, which holds only in-frame ones; the method was immunoSEQ multiplex PCR. The sample has about 54,000 clones, 85% to 95% seen once; the top ten hold 3.9%. The chain is built from TRBV4-1 and TRBJ2-5, with D possibly TRBD1 on 7 matching bases. This receptor was taken from a man over 45 with acute or convalescent COVID-19. The material sequenced was peripheral blood. CDR3 residues: CASSQVRGDQETQYF. The CDR3 DNA is TGCGCCAGCAGCCAAGTCAGGGGGGACCAAGAGACCCAGTACTTC.